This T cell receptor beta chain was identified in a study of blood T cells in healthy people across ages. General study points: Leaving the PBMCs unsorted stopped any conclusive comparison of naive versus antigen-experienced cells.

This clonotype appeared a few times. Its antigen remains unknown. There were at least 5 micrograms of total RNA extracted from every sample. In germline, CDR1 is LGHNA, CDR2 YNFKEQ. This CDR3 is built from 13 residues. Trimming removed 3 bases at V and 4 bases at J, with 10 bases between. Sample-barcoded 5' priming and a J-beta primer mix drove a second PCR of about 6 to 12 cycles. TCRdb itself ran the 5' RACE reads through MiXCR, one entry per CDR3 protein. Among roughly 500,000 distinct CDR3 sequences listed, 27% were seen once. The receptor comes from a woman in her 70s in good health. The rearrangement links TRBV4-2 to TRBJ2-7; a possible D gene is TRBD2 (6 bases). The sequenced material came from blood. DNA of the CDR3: TGTGCCAGCAGCCATGGCCGGGAGTACGAGCAGTACTTC. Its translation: CASSHGREYEQYF.